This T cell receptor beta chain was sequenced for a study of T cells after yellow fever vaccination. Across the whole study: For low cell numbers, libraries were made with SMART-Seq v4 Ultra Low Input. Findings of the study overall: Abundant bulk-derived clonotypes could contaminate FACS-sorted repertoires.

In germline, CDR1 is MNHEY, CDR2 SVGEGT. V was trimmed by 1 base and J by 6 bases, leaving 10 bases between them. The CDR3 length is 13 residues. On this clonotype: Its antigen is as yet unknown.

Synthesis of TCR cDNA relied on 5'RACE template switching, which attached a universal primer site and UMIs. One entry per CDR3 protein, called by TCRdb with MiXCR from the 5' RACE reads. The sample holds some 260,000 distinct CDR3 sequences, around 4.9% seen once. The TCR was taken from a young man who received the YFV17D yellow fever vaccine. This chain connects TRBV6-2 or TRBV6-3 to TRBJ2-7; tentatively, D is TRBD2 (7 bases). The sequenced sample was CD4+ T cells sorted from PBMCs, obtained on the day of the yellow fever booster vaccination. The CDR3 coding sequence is TGTGCCAGCAGTTACTTCGGGGGGCTCGAGCAGTACTTC. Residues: CASSYFGGLEQYF.